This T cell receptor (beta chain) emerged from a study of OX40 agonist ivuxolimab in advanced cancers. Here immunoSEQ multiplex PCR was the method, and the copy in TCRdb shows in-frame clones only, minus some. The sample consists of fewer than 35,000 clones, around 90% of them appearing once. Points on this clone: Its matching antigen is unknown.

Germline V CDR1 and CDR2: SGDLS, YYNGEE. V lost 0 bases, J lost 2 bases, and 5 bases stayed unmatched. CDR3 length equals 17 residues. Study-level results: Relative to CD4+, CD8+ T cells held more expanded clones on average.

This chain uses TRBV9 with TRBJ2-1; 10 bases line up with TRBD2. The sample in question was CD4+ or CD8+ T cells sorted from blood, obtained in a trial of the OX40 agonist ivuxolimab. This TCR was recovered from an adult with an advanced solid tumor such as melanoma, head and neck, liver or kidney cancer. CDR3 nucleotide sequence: TGTGCCAGCAGCGTAGAGGGTAGCGGGGGGCCCTACAATGAGCAGTTCTTC. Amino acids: CASSVEGSGGPYNEQFF.